Below are 19 T cell receptor beta chains sequenced from a single sample in a study of T cell responses to AZD1222 COVID-19 vaccine. Sequencing was performed with immunoSEQ multiplex PCR; in TCRdb, only in-frame clones are kept and a portion is missing. Found here are approximately 190,000 clones, approximately 92% of them singletons; the top ten hold 1% to 1.5%. The sample consisted of peripheral blood, taken on day 0 of AZD1222 vaccination. These receptors all come from an adult in good health.

V usage is TRBV6-5 and J usage is TRBJ1-1; a possible D gene is TRBD1 (5 bases). This CDR3 is built from 13 residues. V lost 7 bases, J lost 3 bases, and 12 bases lay in between. Germline V CDR1 and CDR2: MNHEY, SVGAGI. CDR3 nucleotides: TGTGCCAGCACCCCGAGAGGGGACACTGAAGCTTTCTTT. This encodes CASTPRGDTEAFF.

The sample holds a few counts of this clone. The V gene is TRBV12-3 or TRBV12-4, the J gene TRBJ1-4; 8 bases fit TRBD1. V shed 5 bases and J 7 bases; nucleotides not matched to a gene: 3. The CDR3 loop spans 13 amino acids. CDR3 sequence: CASSTGGGEKLFF. The DNA of the CDR3 is TGTGCCAGCAGTACAGGGGGTGGTGAAAAACTGTTTTTT.

V is TRBV6-2 or TRBV6-3 and J is TRBJ1-4, with D unresolved. The CDR3 has 15 amino acids. V was cut by 4 bases and J by 0 bases, with 9 bases left in between. Germline V gene data show CDR1 as MNHEY and CDR2 as SVGEGT. This chain's CDR3 is CASSSGDSTNEKLFF. CDR3 DNA: TGTGCCAGCAGTTCGGGCGATTCAACTAATGAAAAACTGTTTTTT.

J is TRBJ1-5 and V is TRBV5-1; no firm D call. Trimming pared 1 base from V and 4 bases from J, leaving 6 bases between. The CDR3 loop spans 13 amino acids. Germline V CDR1 and CDR2: SGHRS, YFSETQ. The CDR3 DNA reads TGCGCCAGCAGCTTGAAGGGAAATCAGCCCCAGCATTTT. This translates into CASSLKGNQPQHF. Drawing the rest from reference TRBV5-1 and TRBJ1-5, the complete variable domain is KAGVTQTPRYLIKTRGQQVTLSCSPISGHRSVSWYQQTPGQGLQFLFEYFSETQRNKGNFPGRFSGRQFSNSRSEMNVSTLELGDSALYLCASSLKGNQPQHFGDGTRLSIL.

V and J are TRBV18 and TRBJ1-1; the D is unclear. V lost 3 bases and J 1 base, leaving 0 bases between the germline ends. The CDR3 runs 11 residues. The V gene's germline CDR1 is KGHSH and CDR2 LQKENI. CDR3 residues: CASSPNTEAFF. The CDR3 bases are TGTGCCAGCTCACCGAACACTGAAGCTTTCTTT.

This sequence joins TRBV6-2 or TRBV6-3 and TRBJ2-6; maybe TRBD2 (5 bases). V dropped 0 bases and J dropped 1 base, with 13 bases sitting between them. Germline CDR1 reads MNHEY; CDR2 reads SVGEGT. The CDR3 spans 18 residues. CDR3 protein: CASSYSDWARSGANVLTF. The DNA of the CDR3 is TGTGCCAGCAGTTACTCGGACTGGGCCAGATCTGGGGCCAACGTCCTGACTTTC.

This clone was recorded once. This rearrangement joins TRBV2 to TRBJ2-1, with D maybe TRBD2 (6 bases). The CDR3 loop spans 11 amino acids. The V gene's germline CDR1 is SNHLY and CDR2 FYNNEI. V lost 6 bases to trimming and J lost 11 bases, with 11 bases between them. The CDR3 DNA is TGTGCCAGCAGGTATAGCGGTCAGCAGTTCTTC. Its protein is CASRYSGQQFF.

V is TRBV14 and J is TRBJ1-3, with D unresolved. The CDR3 has 15 residues. CDR1 SGHDN and CDR2 FVKESK come from the germline V gene. Trimming left V 1 base short and J 0 bases short, with 7 bases between. This CDR3 reads CASSQGRRSGNTIYF. As DNA, the CDR3 is TGTGCCAGCAGCCAAGGGCGGCGCTCTGGAAACACCATATATTTT. Together with reference TRBV14 and TRBJ1-3, the CDR3 gives the full variable domain: EAGVTQFPSHSVIEKGQTVTLRCDPISGHDNLYWYRRVMGKEIKFLLHFVKESKQDESGMPNNRFLAERTGGTYSTLKVQPAELEDSGVYFCASSQGRRSGNTIYFGEGSWLTVV.

The CDR3 nucleotides read TGCAGCGTTCAGACAGGGGGCTCCGGGGAGCTGTTTTTT. This sequence encodes CSVQTGGSGELFF. The chain carries TRBV29-1 and TRBJ2-2, with TRBD1 matching over 10 bases. CDR1 is SQVTM, CDR2 ANQGSEA, per germline. The CDR3 sequence is 13 residues long. Trimming at V came to 5 bases and at J to 6 bases, leaving 3 bases not matched to a gene.

Notes on this clone: Other nucleotide sequences in the sample specify the same CDR3. J is TRBJ2-7 and V is TRBV12-3 or TRBV12-4; no reliable D call. V was clipped by 3 bases and J by 4 bases, with 4 bases between them. The CDR3 contains 11 residues. This CDR3 is CASSLGYEQYF. For the CDR3, the DNA is TGTGCCAGCAGTTTGGGGTACGAGCAGTACTTC.

This clone has a handful of counts. The chain couples TRBV28 to TRBJ1-1; TRBD1 aligns across 7 bases. V was clipped by 9 bases and J by 8 bases; unmatched bases: 12. The length of the CDR3 is 13 residues. Per germline, CDR1 MDHEN and CDR2 SYDVKM. The CDR3 DNA reads TGTGCCAGTACTCCCATCCCGGGACAGGAAGCTTTCTTT. Translation: CASTPIPGQEAFF. Together with reference TRBV28 and TRBJ1-1, the CDR3 gives the full variable domain: DVKVTQSSRYLVKRTGEKVFLECVQDMDHENMFWYRQDPGLGLRLIYFSYDVKMKEKGDIPEGYSVSREKKERFSLILESASTNQTSMYLCASTPIPGQEAFFGQGTRLTVV.

The chain combines TRBV30 with TRBJ1-2, with D maybe TRBD1 (6 bases). Per the germline V gene, CDR1 is GTSNPN and CDR2 is SVGIG (reference sequence). The length of the CDR3 is 13 residues. V lost 2 bases, J lost 5 bases, and 12 bases lay in between. The CDR3 protein is CAWSRGLEYGYTF. DNA of the CDR3: TGTGCCTGGAGTAGGGGGTTGGAATATGGCTACACCTTC.

V usage is TRBV7-9 and J usage is TRBJ1-3; D is unresolved. In germline, CDR1 is SEHNR, CDR2 FQNEAQ (reference sequence). This CDR3 has 14 residues. V was pared by 5 bases and J by 0 bases, with 8 bases between. CDR3: CASSAWVSGNTIYF. CDR3 in DNA: TGTGCCAGCAGCGCATGGGTCTCTGGAAACACCATATATTTT.

This clone was detected once. The chain links TRBV11-2 to TRBJ2-1, with D possibly TRBD2 on 6 matching bases. The ends were cut back, 3 bases at V and 3 bases at J, with 15 bases in the middle. This CDR3 spans 16 amino acids. CDR1 and CDR2 (germline): SGHAT, FQNNGV. As DNA, the CDR3 is TGTGCCAGCAGCTTCAGGTTGAGCGGGCTCTACAATGAGCAGTTCTTC. The encoded protein is CASSFRLSGLYNEQFF.

The V and J genes are TRBV6-6 and TRBJ1-1; a possible D gene is TRBD1 (5 bases). Trimming pared 5 bases from V and 0 bases from J, leaving 10 bases between. CDR3 size: 14 residues. Germline V lookup: CDR1 MNHNY, CDR2 SVGAGI (reference sequence). The CDR3 DNA sequence: TGTGCCAGCAGTCCGGGACGGATGAACACTGAAGCTTTCTTT. Its translation: CASSPGRMNTEAFF.

The CDR3 loop reads CASSNSLAAFNQPQHF. CDR3 nucleotides: TGTGCCAGTAGTAACTCCCTCGCAGCTTTTAATCAGCCCCAGCATTTT. V usage is TRBV19 and J usage is TRBJ1-5; D gene ambiguous. There are 16 residues in the CDR3. Per the germline V gene, CDR1 is LNHDA and CDR2 is SQIVND (reference sequence). The V and J ends lost 4 bases and 4 bases respectively, with 17 bases between them.

Comment on this clone: Distinct nucleotide sequences in the sample also encode this CDR3. This sequence joins TRBV6-5 and TRBJ1-6; D may be TRBD1 (6 bases). V was cut by 3 bases and J by 5 bases, with 11 bases left in between. The CDR3 is made up of 15 amino acids. From germline, CDR1 is MNHEY and CDR2 SVGAGI. CDR3 sequence (DNA): TGTGCCAGCAGTTATTCCGGGGGCGATAATTCACCCCTCCACTTT. As protein: CASSYSGGDNSPLHF.

In its sample, this clone was seen once. The rearrangement uses TRBV7-2 and TRBJ1-5, with D unresolved. Germline V gene data show CDR1 as SGHTA and CDR2 as FQGNSA. Trimming took 1 base from V and 5 from J, leaving 12 bases between them. The CDR3 loop spans 15 amino acids. CDR3 sequence: CASSLVVGSYQPQHF. As DNA, the CDR3 is TGTGCCAGCAGCTTAGTGGTGGGGTCGTATCAGCCCCAGCATTTT.

The chain employs TRBV19 and TRBJ1-2, with 7 bases that match TRBD1. This CDR3 has 16 residues. The germline V gene encodes CDR1 LNHDA and CDR2 SQIVND (reference sequence). V lost 3 bases and J lost 8; bases outside the gene matches: 15. CDR3 region: CASSIARTGGGGGYTF. DNA for the CDR3: TGTGCCAGTAGTATCGCTAGGACAGGCGGCGGGGGCGGCTACACCTTC.